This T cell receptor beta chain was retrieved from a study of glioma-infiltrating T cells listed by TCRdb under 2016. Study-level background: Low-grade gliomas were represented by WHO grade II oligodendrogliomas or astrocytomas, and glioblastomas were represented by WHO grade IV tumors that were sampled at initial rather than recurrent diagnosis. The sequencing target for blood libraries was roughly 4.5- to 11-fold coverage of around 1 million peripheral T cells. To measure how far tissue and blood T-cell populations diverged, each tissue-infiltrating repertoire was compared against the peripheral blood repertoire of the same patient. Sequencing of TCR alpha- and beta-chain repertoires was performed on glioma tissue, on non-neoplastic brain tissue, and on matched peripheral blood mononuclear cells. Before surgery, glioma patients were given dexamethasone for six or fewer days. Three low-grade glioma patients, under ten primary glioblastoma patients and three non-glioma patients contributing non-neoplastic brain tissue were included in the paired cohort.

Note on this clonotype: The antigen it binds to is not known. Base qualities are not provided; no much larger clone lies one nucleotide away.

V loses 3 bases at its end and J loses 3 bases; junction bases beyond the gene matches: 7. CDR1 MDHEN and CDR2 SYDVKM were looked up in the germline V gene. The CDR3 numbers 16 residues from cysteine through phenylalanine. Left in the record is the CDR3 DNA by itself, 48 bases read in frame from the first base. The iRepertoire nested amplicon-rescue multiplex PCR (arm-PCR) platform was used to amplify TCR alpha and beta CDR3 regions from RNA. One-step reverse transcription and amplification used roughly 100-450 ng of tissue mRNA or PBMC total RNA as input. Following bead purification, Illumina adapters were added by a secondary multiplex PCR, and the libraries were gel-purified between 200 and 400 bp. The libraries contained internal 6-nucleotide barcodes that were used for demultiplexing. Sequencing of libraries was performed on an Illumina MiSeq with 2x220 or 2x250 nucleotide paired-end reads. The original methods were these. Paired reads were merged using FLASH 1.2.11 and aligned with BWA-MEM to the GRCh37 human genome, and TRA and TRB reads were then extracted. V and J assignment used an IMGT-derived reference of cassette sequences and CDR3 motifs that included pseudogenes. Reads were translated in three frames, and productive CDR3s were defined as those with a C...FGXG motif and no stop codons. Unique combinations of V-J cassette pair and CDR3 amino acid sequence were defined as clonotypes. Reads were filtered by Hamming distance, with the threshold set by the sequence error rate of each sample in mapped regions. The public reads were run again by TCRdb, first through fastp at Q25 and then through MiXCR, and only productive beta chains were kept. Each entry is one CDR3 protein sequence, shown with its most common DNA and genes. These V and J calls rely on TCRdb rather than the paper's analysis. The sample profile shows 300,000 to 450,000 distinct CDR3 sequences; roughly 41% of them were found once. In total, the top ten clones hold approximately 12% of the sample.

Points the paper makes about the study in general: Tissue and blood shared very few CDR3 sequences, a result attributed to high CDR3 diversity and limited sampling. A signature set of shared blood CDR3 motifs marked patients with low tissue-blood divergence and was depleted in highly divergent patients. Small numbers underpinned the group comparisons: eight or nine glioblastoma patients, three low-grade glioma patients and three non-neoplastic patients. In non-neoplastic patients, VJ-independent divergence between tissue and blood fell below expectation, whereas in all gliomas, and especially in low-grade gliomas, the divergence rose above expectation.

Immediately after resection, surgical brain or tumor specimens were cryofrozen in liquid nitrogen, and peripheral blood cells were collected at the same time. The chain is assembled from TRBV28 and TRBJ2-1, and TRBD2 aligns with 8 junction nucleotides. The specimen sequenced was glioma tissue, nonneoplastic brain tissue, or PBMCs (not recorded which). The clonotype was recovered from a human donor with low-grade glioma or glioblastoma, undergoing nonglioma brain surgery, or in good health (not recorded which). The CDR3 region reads CASSFWASGYYNEQFF. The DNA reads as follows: TGTGCCAGCAGTTTTTGGGCTAGCGGGTACTACAATGAGCAGTTCTTC.